The TCR beta chain described here comes from a study of T cell responses to AZD1222 COVID-19 vaccine. Assay: immunoSEQ multiplex PCR; the TCRdb copy retains only in-frame clones and omits some. Here the sample spans 65,000 to 75,000 clones, 84% being singletons. Germline V gene sequence: CDR1 LNHDA, CDR2 SQIVND (reference sequence). V lost 5 bases and J 5 bases, leaving 9 bases between the germline ends. CDR3 length: 12 amino acids. The chain links TRBV19 to TRBJ1-1; D gene ambiguous. Sequences were derived from peripheral blood, sampled on day 0 of AZD1222 vaccination. The TCR sequence derives from an adult in good health. CDR3 sequence (DNA): TGTGCCAGTAGTTTCGGGAGGACTGAAGCTTTCTTT. Its protein is CASSFGRTEAFF.